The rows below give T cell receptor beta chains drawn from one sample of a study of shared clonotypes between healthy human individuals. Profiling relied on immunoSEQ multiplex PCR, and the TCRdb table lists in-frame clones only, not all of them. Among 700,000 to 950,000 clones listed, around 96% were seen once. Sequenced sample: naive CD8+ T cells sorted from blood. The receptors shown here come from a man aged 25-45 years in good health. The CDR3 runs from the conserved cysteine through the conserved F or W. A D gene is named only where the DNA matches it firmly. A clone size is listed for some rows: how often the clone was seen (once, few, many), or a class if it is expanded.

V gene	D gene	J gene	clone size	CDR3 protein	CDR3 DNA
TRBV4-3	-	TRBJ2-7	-	CASSQDSSPSYEQYF	TGCGCCAGCAGCCAAGATTCTAGCCCCAGCTACGAGCAGTACTTC
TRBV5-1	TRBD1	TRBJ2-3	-	CASSSRQGTTDTQYF	TGCGCCAGCAGCTCCCGACAGGGCACGACAGATACGCAGTATTTT
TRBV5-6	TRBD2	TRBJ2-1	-	CASSSGLAAHNEQFF	TGTGCCAGCAGCTCCGGACTAGCGGCGCACAATGAGCAGTTCTTC
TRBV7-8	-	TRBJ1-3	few	CASSLVARVSGNTIYF	TGTGCCAGCAGCTTAGTAGCCAGGGTATCTGGAAACACCATATATTTT
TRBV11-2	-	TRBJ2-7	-	CASSLAFRGYEQYF	TGTGCCAGCAGCTTAGCGTTTCGGGGCTACGAGCAGTACTTC
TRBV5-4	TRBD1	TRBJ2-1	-	CASSRQGAGYNEQFF	TGTGCCAGCAGCCGCCAGGGGGCGGGGTACAATGAGCAGTTCTTC
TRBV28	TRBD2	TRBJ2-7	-	CASSRPSGKREQYF	TGTGCCAGCAGCCGACCTAGCGGGAAGCGGGAGCAGTACTTC
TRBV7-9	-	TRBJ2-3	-	CASSLPGVWDTQYF	TGTGCCAGCAGCCTCCCCGGCGTGTGGGATACGCAGTATTTT
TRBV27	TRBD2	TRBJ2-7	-	CASRPKGLAGRIGFYEQYF	TGTGCCAGCAGGCCCAAGGGACTAGCGGGAAGAATAGGCTTCTACGAGCAGTACTTC
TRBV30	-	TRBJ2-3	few	CAWSLTTTSTDTQYF	TGTGCCTGGAGTTTGACAACCACTAGCACAGATACGCAGTATTTT
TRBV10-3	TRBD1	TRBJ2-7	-	CAISEVGGGHEQYF	TGTGCCATCAGTGAAGTAGGGGGCGGGCACGAGCAGTACTTC
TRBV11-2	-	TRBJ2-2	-	CASSFTGAGELFF	TGTGCCAGCAGCTTCACGGGGGCCGGGGAGCTGTTTTTT
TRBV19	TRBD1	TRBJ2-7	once	CASSISRTGALEQYF	TGTGCCAGTAGTATTTCCAGGACAGGGGCGCTCGAGCAGTACTTC
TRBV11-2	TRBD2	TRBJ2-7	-	CASSLPGLGAYEQYF	TGTGCCAGCAGCTTACCGGGACTAGGGGCCTACGAGCAGTACTTC
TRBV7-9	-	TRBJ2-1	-	CASSLTGSQQFF	TGTGCCAGCAGCTTGACAGGTAGTCAGCAGTTCTTC
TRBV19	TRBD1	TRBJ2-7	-	CASSVDRGGYEQYF	TGTGCCAGTAGTGTCGACAGGGGGGGCTACGAGCAGTACTTC
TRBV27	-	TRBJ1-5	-	CASRITGGNQPQHF	TGTGCCAGCAGGATAACTGGGGGAAATCAGCCCCAGCATTTT
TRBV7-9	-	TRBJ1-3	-	CASSLVRDPGNTIYF	TGTGCCAGCAGCTTAGTCCGGGACCCCGGAAACACCATATATTTT
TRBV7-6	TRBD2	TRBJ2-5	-	CASRAGGYQETQYF	TGTGCCAGCAGAGCGGGAGGGTACCAAGAGACCCAGTACTTC
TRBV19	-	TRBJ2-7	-	CASPTLTGTHYEQYF	TGTGCCAGTCCCACTCTAACGGGGACCCACTACGAGCAGTACTTC
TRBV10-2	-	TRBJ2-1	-	CASSELRDLYEQFF	TGCGCCAGCAGTGAGTTGCGGGATCTCTATGAGCAGTTCTTC
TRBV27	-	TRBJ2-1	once	CASSTRNLPSYNEQFF	TGTGCCAGCAGCACCCGTAACCTACCCTCCTACAATGAGCAGTTCTTC